What follows are 2 T cell receptor beta chains derived from one specimen sequenced in a study of cytomegalovirus exposure and HLA in healthy donors. The PCR employed 60 Vbeta primers together with 13 Jbeta primers. Sequenced by immunoSEQ multiplex PCR; TCRdb stores in-frame clones only, minus some. In the table there are some 130,000 clones, about 80% of which are singletons. Sequenced input: PBMCs. The receptors come from a human donor in good health.

The chain joins TRBV7-2 to TRBJ1-1; no reliable D call. Looked up from germline, CDR1 is SGHTA and CDR2 is FQGNSA. The CDR3 loop spans 16 amino acids. The V end lost 4 bases, the J end lost 1 base, and 16 bases lay between the germline ends. The CDR3 nucleotides read TGTGCCAGCAGCTCGTACCCGGGAGGAGGGAACACTGAAGCTTTCTTT. Translation gives CASSSYPGGGNTEAFF.

The V call is TRBV4-2, the J call TRBJ2-5, with D tentatively TRBD2 (7 bases). Between the trimmed V and J ends, which lost 1 base and 1 base, there was a span of 16 bases. The germline CDR1 and CDR2 sequences are LGHNA and YNFKEQ. This CDR3 has 17 residues. CDR3 DNA sequence: TGTGCCAGCAGCCAAGGCACGGGGGGCTCGGTCCAAGAGACCCAGTACTTC. It encodes CASSQGTGGSVQETQYF.